These 20 T cell receptor beta chains were sequenced from one sample in a study of technical replicates of blood from a few donors. The repertoire was sequenced with immunoSEQ multiplex PCR; TCRdb's copy has only in-frame clones and lacks some. The sample lists about 61,000 clones; about 97% were seen once. The source material was T cells isolated from PBMCs. Receptor source: a human donor in good health.

The chain uses TRBV6-4 and TRBJ2-1, with 12 bases fitting TRBD1. Looked up from germline, CDR1 is MRHNA and CDR2 is SNTAGT. The V segment lost 2 bases and the J segment 6 bases; nucleotides outside the gene matches: 2. The CDR3 extends over 15 amino acids. The CDR3 DNA reads TGTGCCAGCAGTGACGGGACAGGGGGCGTCAATGAGCAGTTCTTC. Amino acid sequence: CASSDGTGGVNEQFF.

The chain recombines TRBV4-1 with TRBJ2-7, with TRBD1 matching over 7 bases. The CDR3 length is 15 residues. V shed 5 bases and J 4 bases; nucleotides not matched to a gene: 11. Germline V gene data show CDR1 as MGHRA and CDR2 as YSYEKL. The CDR3 DNA reads TGCGCCAGCAGCAACTCGGCAGGGGGTGCGTACGAGCAGTACTTC. It encodes CASSNSAGGAYEQYF.

As DNA, the CDR3 is TGCGCCAGCAGCTTGGTGGTTGGTGTACCCGGGGCAGATACGCAGTATTTT. Its translation is CASSLVVGVPGADTQYF. The chain couples TRBV5-1 to TRBJ2-3; tentatively, D is TRBD2 (5 bases). CDR1 is SGHRS, CDR2 YFSETQ, per germline. V was pared by 0 bases and J by 4 bases, with 18 bases between. This CDR3 has 17 amino acids. Combining the CDR3 with reference TRBV5-1 and TRBJ2-3 gives the whole variable domain KAGVTQTPRYLIKTRGQQVTLSCSPISGHRSVSWYQQTPGQGLQFLFEYFSETQRNKGNFPGRFSGRQFSNSRSEMNVSTLELGDSALYLCASSLVVGVPGADTQYFGPGTRLTVL.

The rearrangement joins TRBV6-5 to TRBJ2-3; no clear D. This CDR3 region has 13 residues. Germline CDR1 is MNHEY and CDR2 is SVGAGI. V lost 4 bases, J lost 6 bases, and 11 bases lay in between. The DNA for the CDR3 is TGTGCCAGCAGTTCAAGAACCAGGGATACGCAGTATTTT. As protein: CASSSRTRDTQYF.

The rearrangement links TRBV27 to TRBJ2-1; D is ambiguous. Looked up from germline, CDR1 is MNHEY and CDR2 is SMNVEV (reference sequence). V dropped 0 bases and J dropped 1 base, with 10 bases sitting between them. The CDR3 is 16 amino acids. The CDR3 sequence: CASSLSSGESYNEQFF. CDR3 DNA sequence: TGTGCCAGCAGTTTATCGTCCGGAGAGTCCTACAATGAGCAGTTCTTC.

The chain carries TRBV7-7 and TRBJ1-1, with 8 positions matching TRBD1. The CDR3 has 17 residues. Germline CDR1 and CDR2: SSHAT and FNYEAQ (reference sequence). V lost 5 bases to trimming and J lost 1 base; unmatched junction nucleotides: 12. The CDR3 region is CASSPLFSGTGNTEAFF. The CDR3 DNA is TGTGCCAGCAGCCCATTATTTTCCGGGACAGGGAACACTGAAGCTTTCTTT.

J is TRBJ1-2 and V is TRBV28, with D uncertain. The CDR3 covers 14 residues. Germline V gene data show CDR1 as MDHEN and CDR2 as SYDVKM. DNA for the CDR3: TGTGCTGTGATCCCGACGACTGAGATCTATGGCTACACCTTC. Translation gives CAVIPTTEIYGYTF.

This chain links TRBV28 with TRBJ2-7; possible D gene TRBD1, 5 bases. Trimming removed 2 bases at V and 6 bases at J, with 8 bases between. The CDR3 covers 12 residues. Germline CDR1 reads MDHEN; CDR2 reads SYDVKM. Here the CDR3 reads CASSLRGGEQYF. The DNA for the CDR3 is TGTGCCAGCAGTTTAAGGGGCGGCGAGCAGTACTTC. The whole variable domain, filled in from reference TRBV28 and TRBJ2-7, reads DVKVTQSSRYLVKRTGEKVFLECVQDMDHENMFWYRQDPGLGLRLIYFSYDVKMKEKGDIPEGYSVSREKKERFSLILESASTNQTSMYLCASSLRGGEQYFGPGTRLTVT.

The V call is TRBV5-1, the J call TRBJ2-7; 7 nucleotides agree with TRBD1. The CDR3 spans 16 residues. Germline CDR1 SGHRS, CDR2 YFSETQ. After removal of 0 bases from V and 0 bases from J, the junction contained 6 bases not matched to a gene. The CDR3 coding sequence is TGCGCCAGCAGCTTGGACGGGACAGTATACTCCTACGAGCAGTACTTC. This codes for CASSLDGTVYSYEQYF.

This clone came up once. The chain combines TRBV5-6 with TRBJ1-5, with TRBD1 identical over 7 bases. Trimming took 1 base from V and 4 from J; bases not matched to a gene: 5. Germline V CDR1 and CDR2: SGHDT, YYEEEE. This CDR3 has 15 residues. The CDR3 loop reads CASSLFRGWNQPQHF. CDR3 coding DNA: TGTGCCAGCAGCTTGTTCAGGGGGTGGAATCAGCCCCAGCATTTT.

Here the CDR3 reads CSVGTSGADEQYF. For the CDR3, the DNA is TGCAGCGTGGGGACTAGCGGGGCGGACGAGCAGTACTTC. V and J are TRBV29-1 and TRBJ2-7; 13 bases are a match to TRBD2. This CDR3 contains 13 residues. The ends lost 6 bases at V and 5 bases at J; junction bases unmatched: 4. Germline V lookup: CDR1 SQVTM, CDR2 ANQGSEA.

The V call is TRBV10-3, the J call TRBJ2-1; 8 bases fit TRBD1. The CDR3 loop spans 16 amino acids. V dropped 6 bases and J dropped 5; count of bases not matched to a gene: 12. Germline CDR1 and CDR2: ENHRY and SYGVKD. CDR3 loop: CAIRDWTGSANNEQFF. For the CDR3, the DNA is TGTGCCATCAGGGACTGGACAGGGTCAGCGAACAATGAGCAGTTCTTC.

The genes are TRBV19 and TRBJ2-2, with 14 bases lining up with TRBD2. V lost 4 bases to trimming and J lost 7 bases; unmatched junction nucleotides: 5. This CDR3 region has 16 residues. From germline, CDR1 is LNHDA and CDR2 SQIVND (reference sequence). The CDR3 reads CASSRTSGGPVGELFF. In nucleotides, the CDR3 is TGTGCCAGTAGTAGGACTAGCGGGGGGCCCGTCGGGGAGCTGTTTTTT.

J is TRBJ1-1 and V is TRBV29-1; 7 bases fit TRBD1. J was trimmed by 3 bases and V by 3 bases; bases with no gene match: 4. The CDR3 runs 13 residues. The germline V gene has CDR1 SQVTM and CDR2 ANQGSEA. DNA for the CDR3: TGCAGCGTTGACACAGGGGTTGACACTGAAGCTTTCTTT. It yields the protein CSVDTGVDTEAFF.

This sequence joins TRBV6-6 and TRBJ2-3, with 10 positions matching TRBD2. CDR1 and CDR2 from the germline V gene are MNHNY and SVGAGI (reference sequence). This CDR3 spans 15 amino acids. The ends lost 7 bases at V and 6 bases at J; junction bases unmatched: 10. The CDR3, as DNA: TGTGCCAGCACTAAGCGGGAGGGACCCCTGGATACGCAGTATTTT. Translated, it gives CASTKREGPLDTQYF.

The chain couples TRBV5-6 to TRBJ1-4; 7 bases map to TRBD1. CDR1 is SGHDT and CDR2 is YYEEEE in the germline V gene. The CDR3 is 14 residues long. V lost 3 bases, J lost 8 bases, and 7 bases stayed unmatched. The CDR3 protein is CASSSGSGGEKLFF. The CDR3 DNA sequence: TGTGCCAGCAGCTCAGGATCAGGGGGGGAAAAACTGTTTTTT. Supplemented by reference TRBV5-6 and TRBJ1-4, the full variable domain reads DAGVTQSPTHLIKTRGQQVTLRCSPKSGHDTVSWYQQALGQGPQFIFQYYEEEERQRGNFPDRFSGHQFPNYSSELNVNALLLGDSALYLCASSSGSGGEKLFFGSGTQLSVL.

The rearrangement uses TRBV5-1 and TRBJ1-5; TRBD1 is a possible D gene (5 bases). CDR1 SGHRS and CDR2 YFSETQ come from the germline V gene. This CDR3 is built from 13 residues. V was pared by 4 bases and J by 5 bases, with 10 bases between. CDR3 bases: TGCGCCAGCAGCAGTGGGACTGATCAGCCCCAGCATTTT. Encoded protein: CASSSGTDQPQHF.

In nucleotides, the CDR3 is TGCGCCAGCAGCGCGGGCGGGACGGCTGATATTGAAGCTTTCTTT. Its protein is CASSAGGTADIEAFF. The J gene is TRBJ1-1, the V gene TRBV5-1, with D possibly being TRBD1 (5 bases). Germline lookup yields CDR1 SGHRS and CDR2 YFSETQ. V lost 4 bases and J lost 7, with 20 bases in between. The CDR3 has 15 amino acids.

This chain links TRBV6-5 with TRBJ2-2; D might be TRBD1 (6 bases). This CDR3 has 15 residues. Deletions cut 0 bases from V and 2 bases from J, with 7 bases between. Germline V gene data show CDR1 as MNHEY and CDR2 as SVGAGI. CDR3 coding DNA: TGTGCCAGCAGTTACTCGGGACACAACACCGGGGAGCTGTTTTTT. Translation gives CASSYSGHNTGELFF.

This rearrangement joins TRBV28 to TRBJ2-7, with D uncertain. Germline V gene sequence: CDR1 MDHEN, CDR2 SYDVKM. Trimming pared 6 bases from V and 6 bases from J, leaving 15 bases between. The CDR3 is 13 amino acids. CDR3 residues: CASSLAYAGEQYF. CDR3 in DNA: TGTGCCAGCAGCCTCGCGTACGCCGGCGAGCAGTACTTC.